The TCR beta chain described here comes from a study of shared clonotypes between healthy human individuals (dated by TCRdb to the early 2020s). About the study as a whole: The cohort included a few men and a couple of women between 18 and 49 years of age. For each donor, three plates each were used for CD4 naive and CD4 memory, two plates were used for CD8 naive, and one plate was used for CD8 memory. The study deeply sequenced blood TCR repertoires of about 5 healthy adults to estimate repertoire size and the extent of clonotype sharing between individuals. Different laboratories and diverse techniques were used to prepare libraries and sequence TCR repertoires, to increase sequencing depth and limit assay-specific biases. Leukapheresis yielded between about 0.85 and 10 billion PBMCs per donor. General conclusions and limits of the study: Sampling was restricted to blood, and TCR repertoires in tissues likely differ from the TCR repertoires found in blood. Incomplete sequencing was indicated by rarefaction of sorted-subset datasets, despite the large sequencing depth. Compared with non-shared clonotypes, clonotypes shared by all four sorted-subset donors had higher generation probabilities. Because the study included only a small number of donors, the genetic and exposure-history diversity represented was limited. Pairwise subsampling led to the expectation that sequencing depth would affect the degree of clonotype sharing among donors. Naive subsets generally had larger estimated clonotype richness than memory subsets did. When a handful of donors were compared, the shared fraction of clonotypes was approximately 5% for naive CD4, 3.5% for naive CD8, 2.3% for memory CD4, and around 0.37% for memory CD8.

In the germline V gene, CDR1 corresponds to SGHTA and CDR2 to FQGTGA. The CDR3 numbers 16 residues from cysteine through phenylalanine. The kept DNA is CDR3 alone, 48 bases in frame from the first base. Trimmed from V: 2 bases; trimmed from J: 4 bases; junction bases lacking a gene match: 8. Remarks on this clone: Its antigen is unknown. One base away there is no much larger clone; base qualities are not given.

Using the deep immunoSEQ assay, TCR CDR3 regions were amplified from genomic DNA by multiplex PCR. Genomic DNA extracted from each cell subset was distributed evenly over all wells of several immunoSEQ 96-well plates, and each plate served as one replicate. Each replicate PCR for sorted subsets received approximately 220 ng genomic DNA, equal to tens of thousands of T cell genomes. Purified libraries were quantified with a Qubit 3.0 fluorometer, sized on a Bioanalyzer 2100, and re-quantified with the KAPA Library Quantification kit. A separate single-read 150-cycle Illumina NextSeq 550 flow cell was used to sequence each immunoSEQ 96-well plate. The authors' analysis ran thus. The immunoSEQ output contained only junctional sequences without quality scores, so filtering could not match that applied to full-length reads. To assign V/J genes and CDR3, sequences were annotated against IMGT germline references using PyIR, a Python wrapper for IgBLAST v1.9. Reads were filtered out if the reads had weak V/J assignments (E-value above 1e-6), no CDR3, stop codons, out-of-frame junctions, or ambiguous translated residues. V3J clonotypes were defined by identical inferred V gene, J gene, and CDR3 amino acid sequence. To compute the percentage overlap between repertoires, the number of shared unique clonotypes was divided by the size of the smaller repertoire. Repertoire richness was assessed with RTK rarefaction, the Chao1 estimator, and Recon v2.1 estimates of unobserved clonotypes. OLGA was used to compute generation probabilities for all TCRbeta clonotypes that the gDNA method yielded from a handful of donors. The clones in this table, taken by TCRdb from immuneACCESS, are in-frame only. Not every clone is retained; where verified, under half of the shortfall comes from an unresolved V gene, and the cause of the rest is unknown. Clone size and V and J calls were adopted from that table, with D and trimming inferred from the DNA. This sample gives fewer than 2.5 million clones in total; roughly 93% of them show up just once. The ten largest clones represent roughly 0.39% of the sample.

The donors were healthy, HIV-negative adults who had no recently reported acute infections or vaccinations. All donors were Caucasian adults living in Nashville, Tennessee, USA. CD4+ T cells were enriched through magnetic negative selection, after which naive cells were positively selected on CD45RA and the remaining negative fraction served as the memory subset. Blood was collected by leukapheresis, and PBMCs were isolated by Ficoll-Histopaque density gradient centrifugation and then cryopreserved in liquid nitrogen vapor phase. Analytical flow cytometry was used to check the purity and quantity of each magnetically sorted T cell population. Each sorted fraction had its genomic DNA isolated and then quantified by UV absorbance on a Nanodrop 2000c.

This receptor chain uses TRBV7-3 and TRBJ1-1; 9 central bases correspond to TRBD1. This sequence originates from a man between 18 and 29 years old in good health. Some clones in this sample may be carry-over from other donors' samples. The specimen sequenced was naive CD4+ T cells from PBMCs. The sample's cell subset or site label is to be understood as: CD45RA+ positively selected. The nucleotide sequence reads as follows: TGTGCCAGCAGCTTAGGGGGACAGGGTATAGGCACTGAAGCTTTCTTT. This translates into CASSLGGQGIGTEAFF.